Listed below are T cell receptor beta chains from one sample, sequenced in a study of blood T cell repertoires in COVID-19. TCRdb keeps only in-frame clones here, not all; method: immunoSEQ multiplex PCR. The profile shows about 270,000 clones, 80% to 90% of them singletons. The sequenced sample consisted of PBMCs or T cells enriched from blood (not recorded which). All receptors derive from a woman aged 18 to 35 who had recovered from COVID-19. CDR3s include the opening cysteine and the closing phenylalanine or tryptophan.

v_call	j_call	cdr3_aa
TRBV12-5	TRBJ1-5	CASGLETGQPQHF
TRBV10-3	TRBJ2-1	CAISELTGRYNEQFF
TRBV6-5	TRBJ1-6	CASSRTVYNSPLHF
TRBV5-1	TRBJ1-2	CASSPSTGGLLNYGYTF
TRBV14	TRBJ1-6	CASSQNLDRSSPLHF
TRBV5-8	TRBJ2-5	CASRWDREDDQETQYF
TRBV5-1	TRBJ2-5	CASSPGSGTSITETQYF
TRBV5-4	TRBJ1-4	CASSPGGTDEKLFF
TRBV3-1/TRBV3-2	TRBJ2-3	CASSLSSLVTQYF
TRBV19	TRBJ2-1	CASEGVNNEQFF
TRBV12-3/TRBV12-4	TRBJ2-7	CASSSLDEQYF
TRBV5-4	TRBJ2-7	CASSGSSSYEQYF
TRBV5-1	TRBJ1-2	CASSLEAATWDITF
TRBV27	TRBJ1-1	CASISPGLEPEAFF
TRBV28	TRBJ2-7	CASSLTGQGSDEQYF
TRBV4-1	TRBJ1-4	CASSQGGTEVEKLFF
TRBV4-2	TRBJ2-2	CASSHGRDRLPNTGELFF
TRBV7-9	TRBJ2-7	CASSQTSAQEQYF
TRBV29-1	TRBJ2-7	CSALRGEYEQYF
TRBV15	TRBJ2-1	CATSTYGQGAVNEQFF
TRBV7-9	TRBJ2-5	CASSGTGQETQYF
TRBV13	TRBJ2-1	CASSSLTVSLNEQFF
TRBV27	TRBJ1-5	CASSTTGDGQPQHF
TRBV27	TRBJ1-1	CASRDSGQGATEAFF
TRBV3-1/TRBV3-2	TRBJ1-2	CASSPWDRQNYGYTF
TRBV7-9	TRBJ1-5	CASGRGGDQPQHF
TRBV5-4	TRBJ2-3	CASSHTSGGRADTQYF